This TCR beta chain stems from a study of cytomegalovirus exposure and HLA in healthy donors. Using immunoSEQ multiplex PCR, the repertoire was profiled, and TCRdb retains in-frame clones only, with some absent. Of 65,000 or so clones in the sample, approximately 93% were seen once. The germline gives CDR1 LNHDA, CDR2 SQIVND (reference sequence). With V trimmed by 4 bases and J by 5 bases, 5 bases remained unmatched. The CDR3 has 15 amino acids. The source material was PBMCs. This receptor was taken from a man aged 18 to 35 in good health and CMV-seropositive. This chain uses TRBV19 with TRBJ1-6, with TRBD1 matching 7 bases. The CDR3 nucleotides read TGTGCCAGTAGTACACGGGGACAGAATAATTCACCCCTCCACTTT. Amino acids: CASSTRGQNNSPLHF.